This T cell receptor beta chain appears in the sequencing data of a study of CXCR3-negative and CXCR3-positive naive CD8 T cells. Findings and limits, study-wide: CXCR3-positive naive cells had TRB CDR3s that were more hydrophobic than CXCR3-negative naive cells had. For naive cells, CXCR3-negative and CXCR3-positive subsets had similar TRBV-TRBJ usage; for memory cells, usage differed.

Germline loops: CDR1 SQVTM, CDR2 ANQGSEA. The CDR3 totals 14 residues. All TRB cDNA libraries came from 5' RACE performed with UMI labels. TCRdb derives one entry per CDR3 protein from the 5' RACE reads, leaving out DNA. The sample includes more than 50,000 distinct CDR3 sequences. A CD45RO-CCR7+CD27+CD95- profile was what naive CD8+ T cells displayed. Comment on this clonotype: As yet, its antigen is unknown.

The clonotype comes from a human donor in good health. Some clones in this sample may be carry-over from other donors' samples. Sequenced sample: naive CXCR3- CD8+ T cells from blood. Specified subset: CD45RO-CCR7+CD27+CD95- naive CD8+ T cells lacking CXCR3 (TNR3-). V and J are TRBV29-1 and TRBJ2-7; no DNA is available, so the TRBD1 call from TCRdb remains unchecked. CDR3 region: CSVEGSQGQYEQYF.